This record concerns one T cell receptor (beta chain) sequence. What antigen it recognizes has not been identified. Via the germline V gene, CDR1 is LGHNA and CDR2 YNFKEQ. Spanning cysteine to phenylalanine, the CDR3 consists of 15 amino acids. No DNA accompanies this entry. The sample belongs to a study of monozygotic twins with inflammatory bowel disease (dated by TCRdb to about 2019). As for the study more broadly: The full study comprised 30 or so monozygotic twin pairs: nine German pairs (four IBD-concordant, five IBD-discordant) and 19 IBD-discordant Danish pairs. The search for disease-associated traits relied mainly on comparing IBD patients with their genetically identical healthy co-twins within discordant pairs. Each individual had, on average, about 151 000 unique TCRalpha sequences and 181 000 unique TCRbeta sequences available for analysis.

From each donor, an approximately 2.4 ml peripheral blood sample was collected into PAXgene tubes and kept at -80 degrees C. Without T cell sorting, total RNA was isolated from whole blood using the PAXgene blood miRNA kit on an automated QIAcube. Deep TCRalpha and TCRbeta repertoire profiling with unique molecular barcoding was performed on peripheral blood of monozygotic twin pairs concordant or discordant for inflammatory bowel disease. For every twin pair, smoking habits were documented, and each individual was categorised as a current, former or never smoker. The method behind the library was 5' RACE. The input for every TCR library was 3,500 to 4,500 ng of total RNA. cDNA was synthesized with SMARTScribe reverse transcriptase in eight separate reactions per sample. During cDNA synthesis, unique molecular identifiers containing a 6-nucleotide sample barcode were introduced by template switching. Two nested PCRs of around 16 and 10 cycles amplified the TCRalpha and TCRbeta cDNA, and bead purification followed each PCR. Before amplification, cDNA was treated with uracil DNA-glycosylase and purified using the QIAquick PCR purification kit. The second PCR was the step at which Illumina TruSeq-compatible adapters and sample-specific barcodes were added. Library quality and concentration were assessed using TapeStation and Qubit, and roughly 5.5 ng of each library was pooled. Sequencing of the pooled libraries was done on an Illumina HiSeq2500 single-index Rapid Run using custom sequencing primers and 2 x 100 bp reads. The published analysis was carried out like this. MiGEC version 1.2.6 was used for UMI-based consensus assembly to correct PCR and sequencing errors. V(D)J alignment, clonotype assembly and CDR3 extraction were performed with MiXCR version 2.1.1. To normalise gene usage, clonotype sharing and MAIT/NKT TCR abundance, the top 1000, 10 000 and 20 000 clonotypes in each sample were analysed. After downsampling to 27 000 UMIs, diversity was calculated as the inverse Simpson index using the vegan R package. Paired Mann-Whitney U tests were applied to discordant twin pairs, with Benjamini-Hochberg correction for multiple testing. Through TCRdb reprocessing, the reads give one entry per CDR3 protein sequence; DNA is omitted. The V and J calls, along with clone size, are taken from TCRdb and not from the paper's own processing. The table for this sample shows 350,000 to 500,000 distinct CDR3 sequences. The ten largest clonotypes hold about 2.2% of the sample.

Overall study outcomes, separate from this receptor: Because patients were on differing immunosuppressive treatments, the repertoires may have picked up extra background noise and inter-individual variability. Fewer clonotypes were shared with other individuals by IBD patients than by healthy twins, most markedly in patients showing signs of disease activity. Different T cell subtypes could not be distinguished in the analysis. The results gave no support for a single strong signal or clonotype linked to IBD. TCRbeta repertoire diversity, by inverse Simpson index, was decreased in IBD patients compared with their healthy co-twins. Repertoire similarity did not differ between concordant and discordant twins, which could be due to limited statistical power.

The V and J segments used are TRBV4-2 and TRBJ1-1. The clonotype originates from a human donor with ulcerative colitis or Crohn's disease, or a healthy co-twin of an affected twin (not recorded which). Material: blood. The encoded CDR3 is CASSQAAGMNTEAFF.